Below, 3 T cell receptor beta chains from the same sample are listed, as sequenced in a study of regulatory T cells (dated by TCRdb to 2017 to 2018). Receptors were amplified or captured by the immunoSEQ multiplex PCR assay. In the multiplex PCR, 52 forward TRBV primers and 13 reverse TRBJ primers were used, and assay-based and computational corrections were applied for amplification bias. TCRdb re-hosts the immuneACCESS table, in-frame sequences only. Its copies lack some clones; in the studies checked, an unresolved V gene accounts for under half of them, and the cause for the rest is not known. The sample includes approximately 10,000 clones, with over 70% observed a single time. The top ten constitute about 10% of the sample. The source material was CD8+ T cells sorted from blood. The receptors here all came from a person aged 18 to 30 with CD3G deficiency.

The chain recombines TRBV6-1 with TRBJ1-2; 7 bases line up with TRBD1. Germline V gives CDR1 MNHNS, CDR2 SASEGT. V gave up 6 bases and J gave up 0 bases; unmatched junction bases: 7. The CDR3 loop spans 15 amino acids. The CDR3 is CASSADRAPNYGYTF. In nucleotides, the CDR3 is TGTGCCAGCAGCGCCGACAGGGCGCCTAACTATGGCTACACCTTC.

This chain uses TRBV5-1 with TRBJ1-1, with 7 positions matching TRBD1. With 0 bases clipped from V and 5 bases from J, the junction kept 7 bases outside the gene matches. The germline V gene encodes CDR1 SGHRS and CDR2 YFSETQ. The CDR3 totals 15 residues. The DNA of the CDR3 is TGCGCCAGCAGCTTGGGGGACAGTGGGAGGACTGAAGCTTTCTTT. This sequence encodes CASSLGDSGRTEAFF.

The CDR3: CASSSLGYEQYF. The DNA for the CDR3 is TGTGCCAGCAGTTCCCTGGGCTACGAGCAGTACTTC. The chain has TRBV28 and TRBJ2-7, with D uncertain. Germline loops: CDR1 MDHEN, CDR2 SYDVKM. The CDR3 has 12 amino acids. Trimming left V 4 bases short and J 3 bases short, with 7 bases between.